The 2 T cell receptor beta chains below come from one sample, sequenced in a study of CD8+CD57+ T cells in acquired aplastic anemia. TCR beta VDJ combinations and CDR3 sequences were profiled from genomic DNA. TCRdb analysed the reads with MiXCR anew, one entry per CDR3 protein. The sample yields about 180,000 distinct CDR3 sequences, about 47% seen once. The sample consisted of sorted CD4+, CD8+, or CD8+CD57+ T cells (not recorded which) from PBMCs. These receptors came from a human donor in good health.

This clonotype has at least ten counts. This chain uses TRBV14 with TRBJ2-5; TRBD1 agrees at 7 bases. V gave up 1 base and J gave up 2 bases; unmatched junction bases: 1. The length of the CDR3 is 14 residues. Germline V gives CDR1 SGHDN, CDR2 FVKESK. CDR3 nucleotide sequence: TGTGCCAGCAGCCAAGGCAGGGGGCAAGAGACCCAGTACTTC. Translated, it gives CASSQGRGQETQYF.

In this sample, this clonotype turned up a few times. V and J are TRBV7-6 and TRBJ2-2; no firm D call. Trimming stripped 5 bases from V and 4 bases from J, with 8 bases between. The CDR3 totals 13 residues. Germline V gives CDR1 SGHVS, CDR2 FNYEAQ. The CDR3 spells CASSPSPTGELFF. The CDR3 region has the DNA TGTGCCAGCAGCCCGAGTCCCACCGGGGAGCTGTTTTTT.